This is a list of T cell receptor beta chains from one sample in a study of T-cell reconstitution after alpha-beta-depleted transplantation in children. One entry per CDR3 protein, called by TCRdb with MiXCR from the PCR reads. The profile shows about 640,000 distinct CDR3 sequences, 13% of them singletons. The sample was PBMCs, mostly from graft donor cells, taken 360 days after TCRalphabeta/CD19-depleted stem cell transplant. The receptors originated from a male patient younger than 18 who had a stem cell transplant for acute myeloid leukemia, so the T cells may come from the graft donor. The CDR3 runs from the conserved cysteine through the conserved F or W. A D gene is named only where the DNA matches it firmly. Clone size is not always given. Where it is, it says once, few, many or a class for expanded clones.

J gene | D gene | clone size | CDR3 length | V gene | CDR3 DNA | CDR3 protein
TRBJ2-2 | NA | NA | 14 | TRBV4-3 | TGCGCCAGCAGCCAAGACCCGAACACCGGGGAGCTGTTTTTT | CASSQDPNTGELFF
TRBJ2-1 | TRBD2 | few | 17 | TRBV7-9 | TGTGCCAGCAGACCCACCTGGGCTAGCGGGCCATACAATGAGCAGTTCTTC | CASRPTWASGPYNEQFF
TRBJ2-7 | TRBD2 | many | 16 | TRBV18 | TGTGCCAGCTCACCACGAGCGGGAGGGCCTGGTTACGAGCAGTACTTC | CASSPRAGGPGYEQYF
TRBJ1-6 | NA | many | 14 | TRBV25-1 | TGTGCCAGCACTCCCCTAGGGTGGAATTCACCCCTCCACTTT | CASTPLGWNSPLHF
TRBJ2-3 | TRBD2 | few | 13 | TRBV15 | TGTGCCACCAGAATACAGCGGGAGGATACGCAGTATTTT | CATRIQREDTQYF
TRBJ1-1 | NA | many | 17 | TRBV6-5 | TGTGCCAGCAGTACACCATATGGGGGGCGAGGGAGTACTGAAGCTTTCTTT | CASSTPYGGRGSTEAFF
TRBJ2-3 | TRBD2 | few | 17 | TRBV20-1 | TGCAGTGCTAGATCGAGATATAGCGGGAGCCCCACAGATACGCAGTATTTT | CSARSRYSGSPTDTQYF
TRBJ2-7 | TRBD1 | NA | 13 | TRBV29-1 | TGCAGCGTAAAGGGGGCACTTACCTACGAGCAGTACTTC | CSVKGALTYEQYF
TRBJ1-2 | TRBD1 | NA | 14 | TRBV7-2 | TGTGCCAGCAGCCCCCAGACAGGGGAATATGGCTACACCTTC | CASSPQTGEYGYTF
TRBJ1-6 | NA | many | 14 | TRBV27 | TGTGCCAGCAGTTTCAGGGTCGGCAATTCACCCCTCCACTTT | CASSFRVGNSPLHF
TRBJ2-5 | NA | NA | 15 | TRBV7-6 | TGTGCCAGCAGCTTAGTGGGTCAGGGCCTAGAGACCCAGTACTTC | CASSLVGQGLETQYF
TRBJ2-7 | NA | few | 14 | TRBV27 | TGTGCCAGCAGATCTTGGGGGCGCGGGGAAGAGCAGTACTTC | CASRSWGRGEEQYF
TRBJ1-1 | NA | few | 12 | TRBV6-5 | TGTGCCAGCAGCAATTTACAAGCTGAAGCTTTCTTT | CASSNLQAEAFF
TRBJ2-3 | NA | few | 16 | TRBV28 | TGTGCCAGCAGTAACCCAGGGTTTACTAGCACAGATACGCAGTATTTT | CASSNPGFTSTDTQYF
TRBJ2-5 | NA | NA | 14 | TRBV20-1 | TGCAGTGCCCGCTTAGTGGGGGCCCAAGAGACCCAGTACTTC | CSARLVGAQETQYF
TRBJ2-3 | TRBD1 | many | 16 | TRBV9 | TGTGCCAGCAGTTTACAGGGGGTCCCTTCCACAGATACGCAGTATTTT | CASSLQGVPSTDTQYF
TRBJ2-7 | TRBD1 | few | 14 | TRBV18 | TGTGCCAGCTCACCCAACTCGAGAGAGGGACAGGAGTACTTC | CASSPNSREGQEYF